The T cell receptor (beta chain) described here comes from a study of cytotoxic CD8 clonotypes in ibrutinib-treated CLL. Study as a whole: Responses: some 25 partial, 2 complete; after median approximately 67 months, around 14 stayed remitted, around twelve progressed.

This CDR3 region has 15 residues. From germline, CDR1 is SEHNR and CDR2 FQNEAQ (reference sequence). Trimming cost V 5 bases and J 6 bases; bases outside gene matches: 7. General observations from the study: Clonality showed a rise at ibrutinib response that reversed toward baseline at progression. While tracking circulating CD8+ T-cell counts, baseline clonality exceeded that of age-matched healthy donors. Contraction or stability on treatment was seen for public clonotypes, which were uncommon.

For this clone: The antigen is not known.

Libraries were prepared by immunoSEQ multiplex PCR; TCRdb keeps only in-frame clonotypes and omits some of them. The sample lists tens of thousands of clones, roughly 71% occurring once. The sequence was collected from a human donor with chronic lymphocytic leukemia. The chain recombines TRBV7-9 with TRBJ2-7; 13 positions agree with TRBD2. The input for sequencing was PBMCs, taken after 12 months of ibrutinib treatment. As DNA, the CDR3 is TGTGCCAGCAGCCGTGGGACTAGCGGGATCGGCGAGCAGTACTTC. This codes for CASSRGTSGIGEQYF.